This TCR beta chain was sequenced in a study of T-cell reconstitution after alpha-beta-depleted transplantation in children. Findings of the study overall: T-cell counts and diversity were attributed mostly to newly produced T cells one year after transplant.

Preparing the TCRbeta library involved the use of unique molecular identifiers. TCRdb re-called the PCR reads through MiXCR, storing one row per CDR3 protein. Of 250,000 or so distinct CDR3 sequences listed, under 30% are singletons. In regard to this clonotype: The target antigen is unknown.

The starting material was PBMCs, mostly from graft donor cells, obtained 360 days after TCRalphabeta/CD19-depleted stem cell transplant. The sequence came from a female patient aged 2-9 years who had a stem cell transplant for congenital amegakaryocytic thrombocytopenia, so the T cells may come from the graft donor.

For the CDR3, the DNA is TGTGCCAGCAGCGGAACCTACGAGCAGTACTTC. Translating gives CASSGTYEQYF. The rearrangement uses TRBV12-3 or TRBV12-4 and TRBJ2-7; no firm D call. With 6 bases removed from V and 2 bases from J, the gap between germline ends came to 5 bases. This CDR3 has 11 residues.